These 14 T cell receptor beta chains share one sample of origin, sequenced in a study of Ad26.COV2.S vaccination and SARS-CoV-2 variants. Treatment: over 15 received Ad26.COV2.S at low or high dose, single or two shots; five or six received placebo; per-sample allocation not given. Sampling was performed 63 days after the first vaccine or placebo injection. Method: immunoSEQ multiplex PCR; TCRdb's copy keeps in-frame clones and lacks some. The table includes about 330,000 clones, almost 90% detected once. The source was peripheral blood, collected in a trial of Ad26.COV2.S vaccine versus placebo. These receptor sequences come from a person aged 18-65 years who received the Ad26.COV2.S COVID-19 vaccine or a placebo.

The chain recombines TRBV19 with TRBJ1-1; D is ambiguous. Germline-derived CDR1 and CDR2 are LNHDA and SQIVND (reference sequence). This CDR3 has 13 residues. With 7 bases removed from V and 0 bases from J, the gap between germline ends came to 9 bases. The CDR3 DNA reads TGTGCCAGTACCGGGTGGGTGAACACTGAAGCTTTCTTT. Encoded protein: CASTGWVNTEAFF. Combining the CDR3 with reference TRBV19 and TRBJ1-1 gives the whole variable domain DGGITQSPKYLFRKEGQNVTLSCEQNLNHDAMYWYRQDPGQGLRLIYYSQIVNDFQKGDIAEGYSVSREKKESFPLTVTSAQKNPTAFYLCASTGWVNTEAFFGQGTRLTVV.

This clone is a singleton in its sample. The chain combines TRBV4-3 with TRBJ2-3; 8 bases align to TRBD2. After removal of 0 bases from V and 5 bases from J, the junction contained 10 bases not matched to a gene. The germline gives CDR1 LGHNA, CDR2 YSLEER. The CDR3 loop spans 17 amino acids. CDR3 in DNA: TGCGCCAGCAGCCAAGATGGTGGCGGGGGGCCGGGAGATACGCAGTATTTT. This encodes CASSQDGGGGPGDTQYF.

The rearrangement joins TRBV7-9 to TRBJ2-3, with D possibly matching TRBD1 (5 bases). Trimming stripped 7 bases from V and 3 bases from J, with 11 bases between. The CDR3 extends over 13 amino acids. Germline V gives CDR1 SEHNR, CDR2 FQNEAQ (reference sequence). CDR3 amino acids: CASIRGSTDTQYF. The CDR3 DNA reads TGTGCCAGCATAAGGGGTTCGACAGATACGCAGTATTTT.

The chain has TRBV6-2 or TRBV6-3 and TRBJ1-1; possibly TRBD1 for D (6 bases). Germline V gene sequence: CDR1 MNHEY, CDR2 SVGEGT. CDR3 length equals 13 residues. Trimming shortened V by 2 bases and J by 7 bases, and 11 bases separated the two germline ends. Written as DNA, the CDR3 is TGTGCCAGCAGTTACGTGGACAGTGGTGAAGCTTTCTTT. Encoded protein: CASSYVDSGEAFF.

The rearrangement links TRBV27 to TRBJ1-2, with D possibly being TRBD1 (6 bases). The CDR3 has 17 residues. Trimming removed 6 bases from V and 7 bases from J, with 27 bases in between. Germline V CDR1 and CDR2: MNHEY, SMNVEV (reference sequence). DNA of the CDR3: TGTGCCAGCAGAGGGGTTCGGGGGGCGCAGGCGGGAAGTGGCTACACCTTC. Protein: CASRGVRGAQAGSGYTF.

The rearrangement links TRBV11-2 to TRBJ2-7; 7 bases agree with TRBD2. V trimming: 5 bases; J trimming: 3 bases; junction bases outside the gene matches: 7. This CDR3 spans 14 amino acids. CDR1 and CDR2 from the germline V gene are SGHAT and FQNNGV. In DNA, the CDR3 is TGTGCCAGCAGCGTGGGGGGGACCAGCTACGAGCAGTACTTC. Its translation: CASSVGGTSYEQYF.

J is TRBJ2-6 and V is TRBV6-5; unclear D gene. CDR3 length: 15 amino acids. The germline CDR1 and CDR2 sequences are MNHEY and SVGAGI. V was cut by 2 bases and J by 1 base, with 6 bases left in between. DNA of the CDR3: TGTGCCAGCAGTTACAGGAAGTCTGGGGCCAACGTCCTGACTTTC. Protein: CASSYRKSGANVLTF.

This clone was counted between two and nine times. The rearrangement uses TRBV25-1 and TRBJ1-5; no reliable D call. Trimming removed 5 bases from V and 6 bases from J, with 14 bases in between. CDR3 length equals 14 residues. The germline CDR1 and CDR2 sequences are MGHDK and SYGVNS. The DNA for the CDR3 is TGTGCCAGCAGTCTCGGGGTGTCAGGTCAGCCCCAGCATTTT. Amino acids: CASSLGVSGQPQHF. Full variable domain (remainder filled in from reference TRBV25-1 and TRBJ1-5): EADIYQTPRYLVIGTGKKITLECSQTMGHDKMYWYQQDPGMELHLIHYSYGVNSTEKGDLSSESTVSRIRTEHFPLTLESARPSHTSQYLCASSLGVSGQPQHFGDGTRLSIL.

The CDR3 region is CASSNRAIASHEQYF. The CDR3 nucleotides are TGTGCCAGCAGCAACCGGGCCATAGCTAGCCACGAGCAGTACTTC. This chain joins TRBV7-2 and TRBJ2-7; the D gene is possibly TRBD2 (5 bases). Looked up from germline, CDR1 is SGHTA and CDR2 is FQGNSA. There are 15 residues in the CDR3. The V end was cut by 5 bases, the J end by 5 bases, with 19 bases between.

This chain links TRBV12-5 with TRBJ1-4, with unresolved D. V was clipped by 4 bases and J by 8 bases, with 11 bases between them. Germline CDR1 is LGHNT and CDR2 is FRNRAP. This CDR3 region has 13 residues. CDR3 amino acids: CASGSPYWEKLFF. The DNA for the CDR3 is TGTGCTAGTGGTTCTCCTTACTGGGAAAAACTGTTTTTT.

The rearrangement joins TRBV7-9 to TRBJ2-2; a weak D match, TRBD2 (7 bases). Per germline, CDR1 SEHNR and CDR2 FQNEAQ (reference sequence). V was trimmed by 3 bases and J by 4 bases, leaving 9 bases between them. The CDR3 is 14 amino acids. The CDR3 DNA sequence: TGTGCCAGCAGCTTTGGGGGGGCCACCGGGGAGCTGTTTTTT. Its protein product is CASSFGGATGELFF.

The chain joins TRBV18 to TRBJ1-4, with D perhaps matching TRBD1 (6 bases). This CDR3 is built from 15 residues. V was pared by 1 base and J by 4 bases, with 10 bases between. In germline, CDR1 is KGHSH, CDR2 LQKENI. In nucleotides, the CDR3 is TGTGCCAGCTCACCACTCCAGGGGAGTAATGAAAAACTGTTTTTT. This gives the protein CASSPLQGSNEKLFF.

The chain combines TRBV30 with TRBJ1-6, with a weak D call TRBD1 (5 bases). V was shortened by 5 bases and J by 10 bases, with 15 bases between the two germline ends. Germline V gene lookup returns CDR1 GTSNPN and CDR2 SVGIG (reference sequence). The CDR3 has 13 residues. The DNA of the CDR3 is TGTGCCTGGTGGGACCCCCTCGGGTCACCCCTCCACTTT. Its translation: CAWWDPLGSPLHF.

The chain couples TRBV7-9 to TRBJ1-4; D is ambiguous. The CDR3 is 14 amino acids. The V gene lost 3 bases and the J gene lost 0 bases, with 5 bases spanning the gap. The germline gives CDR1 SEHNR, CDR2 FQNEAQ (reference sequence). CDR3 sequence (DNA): TGTGCCAGCAGCTTTAGTGCAACTAATGAAAAACTGTTTTTT. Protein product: CASSFSATNEKLFF.